This entry lists 22 T cell receptor beta chains sequenced from one sample in a study of T cell responses to AZD1222 COVID-19 vaccine (dated by TCRdb to about 2021). Receptor amplification or capture employed the immunoSEQ multiplex PCR assay. In TCRdb, the immuneACCESS table is reduced to in-frame sequences with V and J assigned. These tables do not hold every clone; where another copy was compared, an unresolved V gene accounts for under half, and the others remain unexplained. The sample has over 100,000 clones on record, just over 85% of them singletons. About 22% of the sample is in the top ten clones. The sample's time point label, in plain terms: baseline before first vaccination. Sequences were derived from peripheral blood, sampled on day 0 of AZD1222 vaccination. Every receptor here comes from an adult in good health.

The V gene is TRBV19, the J gene TRBJ1-1, with 8 bases fitting TRBD1. The germline V gene encodes CDR1 LNHDA and CDR2 SQIVND (reference sequence). CDR3 size: 15 residues. The ends lost 5 bases at V and 2 bases at J; junction bases unmatched: 7. CDR3 sequence reads: CASSPTTGGNTEAFF. The CDR3 DNA sequence: TGTGCCAGTAGTCCAACCACAGGGGGAAACACTGAAGCTTTCTTT.

This rearrangement joins TRBV11-3 to TRBJ2-3, with TRBD2 matching 8 bases. Unmatched junction bases numbered 8, after V lost 1 base and J lost 2 bases. The CDR3 has 17 amino acids. Germline loops: CDR1 SGHNT, CDR2 YENEEA. Written as DNA, the CDR3 is TGTGCCAGCAGCTTAGGAAGCGGGGGAGATATCACAGATACGCAGTATTTT. This gives the protein CASSLGSGGDITDTQYF.

J is TRBJ1-5 and V is TRBV7-2; TRBD1 is a possible D gene (5 bases). There are 17 residues in the CDR3. Trimming left V 0 bases short and J 7 bases short, with 19 bases between. Per germline, CDR1 SGHTA and CDR2 FQGNSA. The CDR3 region has the DNA TGTGCCAGCAGCTTAGCCCCAGGAGGTACCGGGGGGCAGCCCCAGCATTTT. It encodes CASSLAPGGTGGQPQHF. Filled out from reference TRBV7-2 and TRBJ1-5, the complete variable domain reads GAGVSQSPSNKVTEKGKDVELRCDPISGHTALYWYRQSLGQGLEFLIYFQGNSAPDKSGLPSDRFSAERTGGSVSTLTIQRTQQEDSAVYLCASSLAPGGTGGQPQHFGDGTRLSIL.

This clone was recorded only once. The chain recombines TRBV6-1 with TRBJ2-7, with 11 bases identical to TRBD1. CDR1 is MNHNS, CDR2 SASEGT, per germline. The CDR3 extends over 19 amino acids. Trimming at V came to 2 bases and at J to 0 bases, leaving 12 bases not matched to a gene. The CDR3 nucleotides are TGTGCCAGCAGTGAATTCGCAGGACAGGGGGCTGGGAGCTCCTACGAGCAGTACTTC. Translated: CASSEFAGQGAGSSYEQYF.

This clone has at least ten counts. The V call is TRBV7-9, the J call TRBJ1-1, with 8 bases matching TRBD1. V shed 5 bases and J 10 bases; nucleotides not matched to a gene: 3. CDR3 size: 11 residues. The germline CDR1 and CDR2 sequences are SEHNR and FQNEAQ (reference sequence). The CDR3 loop reads CASSQTGGAFF. The CDR3, as DNA: TGTGCCAGCAGCCAAACAGGGGGAGCTTTCTTT.

This chain links TRBV5-6 with TRBJ1-1; D is unclear. Per germline, CDR1 SGHDT and CDR2 YYEEEE. This CDR3 is built from 12 residues. V was cut by 4 bases and J by 7 bases, with 11 bases left in between. The CDR3 DNA reads TGTGCCAGCAGCCGCGGACGGTTTGAAGCTTTCTTT. Protein product: CASSRGRFEAFF.

The chain employs TRBV20-1 and TRBJ1-2; no clear D gene. Trimming shortened V by 6 bases and J by 6 bases, and 11 bases separated the two germline ends. Germline assignment: CDR1 DFQATT and CDR2 SNEGSKA (reference sequence). The length of the CDR3 is 11 residues. The DNA for the CDR3 is TGCAGTGCCCCCAGCCAAAATGGCTACACCTTC. Its protein is CSAPSQNGYTF.

CDR3 loop: CASSQEAGTGGELFF. The CDR3 DNA sequence: TGCGCCAGCAGCCAAGAGGCAGGGACCGGCGGGGAGCTGTTTTTT. The J gene is TRBJ2-2, the V gene TRBV4-1, with D perhaps matching TRBD1 or TRBD2 (5 bases each). V was clipped by 0 bases and J by 7 bases, with 12 bases between them. CDR1 and CDR2 from the germline V gene are MGHRA and YSYEKL. This CDR3 is 15 amino acids long.

This clone was seen ten or more times. V usage is TRBV6-5 and J usage is TRBJ2-1, with D uncertain. This CDR3 spans 13 amino acids. CDR1 and CDR2 from the germline V gene are MNHEY and SVGAGI. V gave up 8 bases and J gave up 6 bases, with 14 bases separating them. The CDR3 loop is CASGPSMSNEQFF. In DNA form, the CDR3 reads TGTGCCAGCGGCCCCTCCATGAGCAATGAGCAGTTCTTC.

The gene calls are TRBV5-1 and TRBJ1-2; D may be TRBD1 (5 bases). Trimming left V 3 bases short and J 7 bases short, with 13 bases between. The germline V gene encodes CDR1 SGHRS and CDR2 YFSETQ. The CDR3 runs to 13 residues. The CDR3 protein is CASSSQGSFGYTF. CDR3 sequence (DNA): TGCGCCAGCAGCTCGCAGGGTAGTTTTGGCTACACCTTC.

This clone was seen once. V gene TRBV5-1 combines with J gene TRBJ2-4, with TRBD2 matching over 8 bases. The CDR3 consists of 14 residues. The ends lost 7 bases at V and 8 bases at J; junction bases unmatched: 11. Germline V gene sequence: CDR1 SGHRS, CDR2 YFSETQ. The CDR3 DNA is TGCGCCAGCTCACAGGGACTAGTGGGGGACATTCAGTACTTC. It encodes CASSQGLVGDIQYF.

The genes are TRBV12-3 or TRBV12-4 and TRBJ2-2; D is unresolved. The CDR3 runs 13 residues. V was cut by 1 base and J by 6 bases, with 6 bases left in between. CDR3 in DNA: TGTGCCAGCAGTTTAGGTGGGGCCGGGGAGCTGTTTTTT. Translating it yields CASSLGGAGELFF.

This chain connects TRBV12-3 or TRBV12-4 to TRBJ1-4; D ambiguous. This CDR3 region has 13 residues. V was trimmed by 7 bases and J by 4 bases, leaving 10 bases between them. CDR3 bases: TGTGCCAGCACTCGGGGAAGTAATGAAAAACTGTTTTTT. Its translation: CASTRGSNEKLFF.

The rearrangement links TRBV9 to TRBJ2-7; 7 bases align to TRBD1. CDR1 and CDR2 from the germline V gene are SGDLS and YYNGEE. V lost 0 bases, J lost 3 bases, and 6 bases stayed unmatched. The CDR3 totals 15 residues. The CDR3 loop is CASSVATGDHYEQYF. In DNA, the CDR3 is TGTGCCAGCAGCGTAGCTACAGGGGACCACTACGAGCAGTACTTC.

A remark on this clone: This may stem from a read error, because a much larger clone lies one nucleotide away. This sample includes further DNA sequences coding for the same CDR3. The CDR3 DNA reads TGTGCCTGCAGCCCCCCTGGACAGGGGGGCTCACCCCTCCACTTT. Translating it yields CACSPPGQGGSPLHF. The genes are TRBV21-1 and TRBJ1-6; TRBD1, as called in the table, went unchecked against the DNA. TRBV21-1 is marked as a pseudogene. The CDR3 runs 15 residues.

The genes are TRBV4-1 and TRBJ1-5; tentatively, D is TRBD1 (6 bases). The germline gives CDR1 MGHRA, CDR2 YSYEKL. V lost 1 base, J lost 3 bases, and 16 bases lay in between. This CDR3 is built from 17 residues. The CDR3 DNA reads TGCGCCAGCAGCCAAGTTTTTCAAGGGGGTTACAATCAGCCCCAGCATTTT. This gives the protein CASSQVFQGGYNQPQHF.

The chain recombines TRBV7-8 with TRBJ2-2; 9 bases line up with TRBD1. There are 15 residues in the CDR3. Germline V gives CDR1 SGHVS, CDR2 FQNEAQ. Trimming cost V 10 bases and J 6 bases; bases outside gene matches: 12. CDR3 in amino acids: CATRTGTGPAGELFF. The DNA of the CDR3 is TGTGCCACCCGGACCGGGACAGGGCCGGCCGGGGAGCTGTTTTTT. The complete variable domain, with remaining parts taken from reference TRBV7-8 and TRBJ2-2, reads GAGVSQSPRYKVAKRGQDVALRCDPISGHVSLFWYQQALGQGPEFLTYFQNEAQLDKSGLPSDRFFAERPEGSVSTLKIQRTQQEDSAVYLCATRTGTGPAGELFFGEGSRLTVL.

The chain carries TRBV7-9 and TRBJ2-7; possible D gene TRBD1, 5 bases. V dropped 5 bases and J dropped 0 bases, with 14 bases sitting between them. Germline V gene sequence: CDR1 SEHNR, CDR2 FQNEAQ (reference sequence). This CDR3 is 15 amino acids long. The CDR3 region has the DNA TGTGCCAGCAGCCGTCTTGACGGACACTCCTACGAGCAGTACTTC. This sequence encodes CASSRLDGHSYEQYF.

The chain links TRBV5-1 to TRBJ2-1, with D perhaps assigned TRBD1 or TRBD2 (6 bases each). CDR1 SGHRS and CDR2 YFSETQ come from the germline V gene. V was shortened by 0 bases and J by 0 bases, with 10 bases between the two germline ends. The CDR3 runs 16 residues. Here the CDR3 reads CASSLAPGASYNEQFF. The CDR3 coding sequence is TGCGCCAGCAGCTTGGCCCCGGGGGCCTCCTACAATGAGCAGTTCTTC.

V and J are TRBV4-3 and TRBJ1-2; 8 bases align to TRBD1. The CDR3 runs 15 residues. Per the germline V gene, CDR1 is LGHNA and CDR2 is YSLEER. V was pared by 3 bases and J by 6 bases, with 9 bases of the junction left unmatched. Written as DNA, the CDR3 is TGCGCCAGCAGCCAGGGTCAGGGGGCGCTAAATGGCTACACCTTC. As protein: CASSQGQGALNGYTF.

The CDR3 is CASSLASRGPQHF. CDR3 DNA: TGTGCCAGCAGTTTAGCCAGCAGAGGGCCCCAGCATTTT. The rearrangement links TRBV27 to TRBJ1-5; D gene unclear. CDR1 is MNHEY and CDR2 is SMNVEV in the germline V gene (reference sequence). The CDR3 is 13 residues long. The ends were cut back, 2 bases at V and 9 bases at J, with 11 bases in the middle.

The V gene is TRBV15, the J gene TRBJ2-7; perhaps TRBD2 as D (6 bases). V was trimmed by 0 bases and J by 9 bases, leaving 12 bases between them. The CDR3 has 13 residues. Germline assignment: CDR1 LNHNV and CDR2 YYDKDF (reference sequence). CDR3 in DNA: TGTGCCACCAGCAGAGATAGGCGGGGTCGGCAGTACTTC. Protein sequence: CATSRDRRGRQYF.